Presented here are 24 T cell receptor beta chains from one specimen sequenced in a study of T cells in pancreatic ductal adenocarcinoma. Method: immunoSEQ multiplex PCR; TCRdb's copy keeps in-frame clones and lacks some. Here the sample spans about 100,000 clones, around 96% being singletons. The selected patients with pancreatic ductal adenocarcinoma had surgery but no neoadjuvant therapy. Sample: PBMCs. The receptors were sampled from a human donor with pancreatic ductal adenocarcinoma.

This clone was counted only a few times. The CDR3 region is CASSAGQNTDTQYF. The CDR3 DNA follows: TGCGCCAGCAGCGCGGGACAGAACACAGATACGCAGTATTTT. The chain couples TRBV5-1 to TRBJ2-3, with D tentatively TRBD1 (7 bases). The ends were cut back, 4 bases at V and 2 bases at J, with 11 bases in the middle. CDR1 is SGHRS, CDR2 YFSETQ, per germline. The CDR3 is made up of 14 amino acids.

V usage is TRBV4-3 and J usage is TRBJ2-2, with D perhaps TRBD2 (5 bases). The length of the CDR3 is 15 residues. Germline values: CDR1 LGHNA, CDR2 YSLEER. Trimming pared 4 bases from V and 7 bases from J, leaving 16 bases between. CDR3 DNA: TGCGCCAGCAGCCCCCGGACCGGCGGAGGCGGGGAGCTGTTTTTT. Translation gives CASSPRTGGGGELFF.

V usage is TRBV6-6 and J usage is TRBJ2-2; 15 positions agree with TRBD2. In germline, CDR1 is MNHNY, CDR2 SVGAGI (reference sequence). The ends lost 6 bases at V and 7 bases at J; junction bases unmatched: 6. The CDR3 length is 16 residues. CDR3 amino acids: CASSGLAGGPSGELFF. CDR3 coding DNA: TGTGCCAGCAGCGGACTAGCGGGAGGGCCGAGCGGGGAGCTGTTTTTT.

CDR3 residues: CASREFSGRAADTQYF. The CDR3 DNA is TGCGCCAGCAGAGAATTCAGCGGGAGGGCCGCCGATACGCAGTATTTT. The chain links TRBV10-2 to TRBJ2-3, with TRBD2 identical over 10 bases. In germline, CDR1 is WSHSY, CDR2 SAAADI. Unmatched junction bases numbered 12, after V lost 6 bases and J lost 6 bases. This CDR3 is 16 amino acids long.

V and J are TRBV4-3 and TRBJ2-1; 14 bases match TRBD2. Germline CDR1 is LGHNA and CDR2 is YSLEER. The CDR3 has 16 residues. V dropped 6 bases and J dropped 8; count of bases not matched to a gene: 9. The CDR3 bases are TGCGCCAGCAGTCGAGGGACTAGCGGGAGTAGCTATGAGCAGTTCTTC. It yields the protein CASSRGTSGSSYEQFF.

The V and J genes are TRBV9 and TRBJ2-5, with 15 bases fitting TRBD2. Germline CDR1 SGDLS, CDR2 YYNGEE. This CDR3 region has 16 residues. With V trimmed by 3 bases and J by 4 bases, 4 bases remained unmatched. The CDR3 reads CASSEPGLAGGETQYF. CDR3 in DNA: TGTGCCAGCAGCGAACCGGGACTAGCGGGAGGAGAGACCCAGTACTTC.

This chain links TRBV6-1 with TRBJ2-1; 8 bases are shared with TRBD2. This CDR3 is built from 17 residues. CDR1 and CDR2 from the germline V gene are MNHNS and SASEGT. Trimming removed 2 bases from V and 6 bases from J; junction bases left unmatched: 12. The CDR3 protein is CASSESDGLAGFNEQFF. As DNA, the CDR3 is TGTGCCAGCAGTGAAAGCGATGGTCTAGCGGGCTTCAATGAGCAGTTCTTC.

The chain couples TRBV9 to TRBJ1-2, with D maybe TRBD1 (5 bases). CDR1 and CDR2 from the germline V gene are SGDLS and YYNGEE. CDR3 length: 15 residues. V dropped 0 bases and J dropped 2 bases, with 11 bases sitting between them. CDR3 region: CASSVGATGNYGYTF. CDR3 in DNA: TGTGCCAGCAGCGTAGGGGCTACAGGAAACTATGGCTACACCTTC.

DNA of the CDR3: TGTGCCAGCAGCGAGGGGACTAGCGATTACAATGAGCAGTTCTTC. It encodes CASSEGTSDYNEQFF. The rearrangement joins TRBV7-6 to TRBJ2-1; 10 bases map to TRBD2. CDR3 length: 15 residues. Germline CDR1 is SGHVS and CDR2 is FNYEAQ. Trimming took 5 bases from V and 4 from J; bases not matched to a gene: 5.

The V gene is TRBV4-1, the J gene TRBJ2-7; 7 bases agree with TRBD1. The V gene end was trimmed by 4 bases and the J gene end by 5 bases; junction bases not matched to a gene: 8. The CDR3 consists of 14 residues. CDR1 and CDR2 from the germline V gene are MGHRA and YSYEKL. The CDR3 protein is CASSLRQGADEQYF. CDR3 DNA: TGCGCCAGCAGCCTTCGACAGGGCGCGGACGAGCAGTACTTC.

The rearrangement uses TRBV29-1 and TRBJ2-7; D not certain. The CDR3 sequence is 11 residues long. Germline V gives CDR1 SQVTM, CDR2 ANQGSEA. V lost 4 bases to trimming and J lost 0 bases, with 4 bases between them. The DNA of the CDR3 is TGCAGCGTTGTGAGCTCCTACGAGCAGTACTTC. It specifies CSVVSSYEQYF.

This rearrangement joins TRBV9 to TRBJ2-3, with D maybe TRBD2 (5 bases). The CDR3 is 15 amino acids. CDR1 is SGDLS and CDR2 is YYNGEE in the germline V gene. V gave up 0 bases and J gave up 2 bases, with 10 bases separating them. CDR3 region: CASSVARRVTDTQYF. The CDR3 bases are TGTGCCAGCAGCGTAGCTAGGCGGGTCACAGATACGCAGTATTTT.

V and J are TRBV7-2 and TRBJ2-3; D not certain. This CDR3 has 14 residues. Germline V gene lookup returns CDR1 SGHTA and CDR2 FQGNSA. V was shortened by 3 bases and J by 2 bases, with 9 bases between the two germline ends. CDR3 sequence reads: CASSLGRITDTQYF. CDR3 nucleotide sequence: TGTGCCAGCAGCTTGGGCAGGATCACAGATACGCAGTATTTT. Full variable domain (missing parts from reference TRBV7-2 and TRBJ2-3): GAGVSQSPSNKVTEKGKDVELRCDPISGHTALYWYRQSLGQGLEFLIYFQGNSAPDKSGLPSDRFSAERTGGSVSTLTIQRTQQEDSAVYLCASSLGRITDTQYFGPGTRLTVL.

Concerning this clone: The final CDR3 position lacks the conserved phenylalanine or tryptophan, pointing to a likely read error. The limits of the CDR3 on the DNA are not certain, so only TCRdb's listed CDR3 is given. The chain joins TRBV2 to TRBJ1-1; TRBD1, the D gene given by the table, was not confirmed from the DNA. Looked up from germline, CDR1 is SNHLY and CDR2 is FYNNEI. The CDR3 adds up to 12 amino acids, both ends counted. CDR3 sequence reads: CASTEGAPIRNV.

This chain joins TRBV6-1 and TRBJ2-5; D remains ambiguous. This CDR3 is 14 amino acids long. CDR1 is MNHNS and CDR2 is SASEGT in the germline V gene. V was pared by 0 bases and J by 9 bases, with 14 bases between. CDR3 loop: CASSEASQRVAQYF. CDR3 bases: TGTGCCAGCAGTGAAGCTTCTCAACGCGTGGCCCAGTACTTC.

The chain is built from TRBV28 and TRBJ2-7, with 12 bases lining up with TRBD2. The germline V gene encodes CDR1 MDHEN and CDR2 SYDVKM. V shed 9 bases, J shed 6 bases, and the junction held 6 bases outside the gene matches. The CDR3 is made up of 13 amino acids. The CDR3 is CASGLAGYSEQYF. CDR3 bases: TGTGCCAGTGGACTAGCGGGATACAGCGAGCAGTACTTC.

J is TRBJ2-5 and V is TRBV5-1, with 8 nucleotides matching TRBD2. This CDR3 is built from 15 residues. Germline trimming cut 4 bases from V and 5 bases from J; bases unmatched to any gene: 10. Germline assignment: CDR1 SGHRS and CDR2 YFSETQ. CDR3 DNA sequence: TGCGCCAGCAGCCAAGGCAGCGGGAGCGTTGAGACCCAGTACTTC. It codes for CASSQGSGSVETQYF. Drawing the rest from reference TRBV5-1 and TRBJ2-5, the complete variable domain is KAGVTQTPRYLIKTRGQQVTLSCSPISGHRSVSWYQQTPGQGLQFLFEYFSETQRNKGNFPGRFSGRQFSNSRSEMNVSTLELGDSALYLCASSQGSGSVETQYFGPGTRLLVL.

This clone appeared once. This chain uses TRBV5-8 with TRBJ2-1, with 9 nucleotides matching TRBD1. Germline assignment: CDR1 SGHTS and CDR2 YDEGEE. The CDR3 has 15 amino acids. Trimming removed 5 bases from V and 5 bases from J; junction bases left unmatched: 8. The CDR3 DNA reads TGTGCCAGCAGTCGGGACAGGGATCCGAACAATGAGCAGTTCTTC. Its translation is CASSRDRDPNNEQFF.

This clone was seen a handful of times. V is TRBV4-1 and J is TRBJ2-7, with 15 bases lining up with TRBD2. The CDR3 consists of 17 residues. V was pared by 1 base and J by 1 base, with 2 bases of the junction left unmatched. Looked up from germline, CDR1 is MGHRA and CDR2 is YSYEKL. This chain's CDR3 is CASSQAGLAGGSYEQYF. The CDR3 DNA reads TGCGCCAGCAGCCAAGCGGGACTAGCGGGAGGATCCTACGAGCAGTACTTC.

The CDR3: CASSLAQARETQYF. CDR3 bases: TGTGCCAGCAGCTTGGCACAGGCCAGGGAGACCCAGTACTTC. The chain employs TRBV7-2 and TRBJ2-5, with D possibly matching TRBD1 (5 bases). Germline CDR1 is SGHTA and CDR2 is FQGNSA. The CDR3 runs to 14 residues. Between the trimmed V and J ends, which lost 3 bases and 5 bases, there was a span of 13 bases.

The V call is TRBV6-5, the J call TRBJ1-1, with D perhaps TRBD1 (5 bases). The CDR3 is 12 residues long. CDR1 MNHEY and CDR2 SVGAGI come from the germline V gene. The V and J ends lost 6 bases and 4 bases respectively, with 9 bases between them. CDR3 protein: CASRDQGTEAFF. The CDR3 DNA reads as TGTGCCAGCAGGGACCAGGGCACTGAAGCTTTCTTT.

This clone appeared a few times. The chain employs TRBV29-1 and TRBJ2-5; the D gene is possibly TRBD1 (6 bases). The CDR3 totals 12 residues. Germline CDR1 reads SQVTM; CDR2 reads ANQGSEA. Trimming pared 4 bases from V and 2 bases from J, leaving 8 bases between. As DNA, the CDR3 is TGCAGCGTTGGCCAGGGGCAAGAGACCCAGTACTTC. It is translated as CSVGQGQETQYF.

The DNA of the CDR3 is TGTGCCAGCTCAAGGGGACAGGCGGACTATGGCTACACCTTC. It translates to CASSRGQADYGYTF. The rearrangement joins TRBV18 to TRBJ1-2, with 8 bases fitting TRBD1. V dropped 5 bases and J dropped 3; count of bases not matched to a gene: 5. Germline CDR1 and CDR2: KGHSH and LQKENI. The length of the CDR3 is 14 residues. The full variable domain, in which reference TRBV18 and TRBJ1-2 provide the parts outside the CDR3, is NAGVMQNPRHLVRRRGQEARLRCSPMKGHSHVYWYRQLPEEGLKFMVYLQKENIIDESGMPKERFSAEFPKEGPSILRIQQVVRGDSAAYFCASSRGQADYGYTFGSGTRLTVV.

J is TRBJ2-7 and V is TRBV5-4; 13 bases fit TRBD2. In germline, CDR1 is SGHNT, CDR2 YYREEE (reference sequence). CDR3 length: 14 amino acids. Germline trimming cut 6 bases from V and 4 bases from J; bases unmatched to any gene: 4. In nucleotides, the CDR3 is TGTGCCAGCAAACTAGCGGGAGGGTTATACGAGCAGTACTTC. It encodes CASKLAGGLYEQYF. The full variable domain, in which reference TRBV5-4 and TRBJ2-7 provide the parts outside the CDR3, is ETGVTQSPTHLIKTRGQQVTLRCSSQSGHNTVSWYQQALGQGPQFIFQYYREEENGRGNFPPRFSGLQFPNYSSELNVNALELDDSALYLCASKLAGGLYEQYFGPGTRLTVT.